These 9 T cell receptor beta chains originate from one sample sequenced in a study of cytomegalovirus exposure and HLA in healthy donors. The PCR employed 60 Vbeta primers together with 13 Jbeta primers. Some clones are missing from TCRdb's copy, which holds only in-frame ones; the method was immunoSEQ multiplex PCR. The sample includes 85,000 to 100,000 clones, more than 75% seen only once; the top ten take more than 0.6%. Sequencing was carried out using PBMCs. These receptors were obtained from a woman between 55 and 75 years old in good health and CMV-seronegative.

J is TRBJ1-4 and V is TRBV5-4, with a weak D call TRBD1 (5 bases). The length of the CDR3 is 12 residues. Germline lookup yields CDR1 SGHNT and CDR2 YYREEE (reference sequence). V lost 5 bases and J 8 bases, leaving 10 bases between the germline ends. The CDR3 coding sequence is TGTGCCAGCAGTTCTAAGGGGGAAAAACTGTTTTTT. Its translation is CASSSKGEKLFF.

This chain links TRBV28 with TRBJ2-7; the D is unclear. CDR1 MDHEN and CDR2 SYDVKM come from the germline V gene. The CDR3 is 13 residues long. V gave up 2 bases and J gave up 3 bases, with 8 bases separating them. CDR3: CASSLGPNYEQYF. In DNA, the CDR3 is TGTGCCAGCAGTTTAGGGCCGAACTACGAGCAGTACTTC.

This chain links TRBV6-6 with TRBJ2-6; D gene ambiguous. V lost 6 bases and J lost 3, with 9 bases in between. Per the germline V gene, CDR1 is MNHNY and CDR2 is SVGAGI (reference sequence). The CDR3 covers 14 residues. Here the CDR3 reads CASSPDVGANVLTF. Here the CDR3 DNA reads TGTGCCAGCAGCCCAGATGTTGGGGCCAACGTCCTGACTTTC.

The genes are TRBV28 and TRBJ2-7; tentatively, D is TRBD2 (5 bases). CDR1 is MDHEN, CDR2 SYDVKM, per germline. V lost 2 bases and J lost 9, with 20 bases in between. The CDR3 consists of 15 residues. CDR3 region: CASSLTDLGLRRQYF. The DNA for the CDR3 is TGTGCCAGCAGTTTAACCGATCTCGGACTGCGGAGGCAGTACTTC.

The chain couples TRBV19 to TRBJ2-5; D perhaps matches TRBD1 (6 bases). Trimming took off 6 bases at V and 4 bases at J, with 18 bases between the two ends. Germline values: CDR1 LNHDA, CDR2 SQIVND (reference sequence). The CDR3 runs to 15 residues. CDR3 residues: CASRSVTGLRETQYF. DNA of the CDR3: TGTGCCAGTAGGTCCGTGACAGGACTGCGAGAGACCCAGTACTTC.

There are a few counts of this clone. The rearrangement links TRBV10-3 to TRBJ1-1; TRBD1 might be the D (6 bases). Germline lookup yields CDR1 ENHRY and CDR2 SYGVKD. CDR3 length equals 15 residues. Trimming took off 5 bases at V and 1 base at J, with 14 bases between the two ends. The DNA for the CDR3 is TGTGCCATCAGTTCCAGGGGAGGGGAGAACACTGAAGCTTTCTTT. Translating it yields CAISSRGGENTEAFF.

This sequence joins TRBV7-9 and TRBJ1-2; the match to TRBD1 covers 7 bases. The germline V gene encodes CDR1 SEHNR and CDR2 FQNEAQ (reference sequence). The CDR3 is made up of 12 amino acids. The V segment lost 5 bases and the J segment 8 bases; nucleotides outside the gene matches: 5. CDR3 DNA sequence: TGTGCCAGCAGCACCGGGACAGAAGGCTACACCTTC. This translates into CASSTGTEGYTF.

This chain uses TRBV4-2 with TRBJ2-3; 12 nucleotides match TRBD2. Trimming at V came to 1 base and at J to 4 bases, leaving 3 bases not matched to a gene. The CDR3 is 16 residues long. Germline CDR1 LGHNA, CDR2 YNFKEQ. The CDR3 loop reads CASSQASGGAADTQYF. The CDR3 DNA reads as TGTGCCAGCAGCCAAGCTAGCGGGGGGGCGGCAGATACGCAGTATTTT.

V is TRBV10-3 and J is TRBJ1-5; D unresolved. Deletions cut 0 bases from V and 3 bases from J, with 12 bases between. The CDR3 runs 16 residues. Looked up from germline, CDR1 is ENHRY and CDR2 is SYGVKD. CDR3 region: CAISESMVRDNQPQHF. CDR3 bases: TGTGCCATCAGTGAGTCGATGGTCCGGGACAATCAGCCCCAGCATTTT.